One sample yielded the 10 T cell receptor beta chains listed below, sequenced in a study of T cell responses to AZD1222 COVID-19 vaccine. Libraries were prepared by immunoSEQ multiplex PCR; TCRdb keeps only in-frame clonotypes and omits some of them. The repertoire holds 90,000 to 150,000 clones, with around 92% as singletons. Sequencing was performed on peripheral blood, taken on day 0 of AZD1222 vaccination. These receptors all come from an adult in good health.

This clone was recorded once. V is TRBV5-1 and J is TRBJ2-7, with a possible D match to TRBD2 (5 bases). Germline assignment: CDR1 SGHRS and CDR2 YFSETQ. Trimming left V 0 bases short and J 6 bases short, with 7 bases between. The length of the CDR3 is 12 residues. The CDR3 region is CASSLVAGEQYF. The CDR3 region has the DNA TGCGCCAGCAGCTTGGTGGCGGGCGAGCAGTACTTC.

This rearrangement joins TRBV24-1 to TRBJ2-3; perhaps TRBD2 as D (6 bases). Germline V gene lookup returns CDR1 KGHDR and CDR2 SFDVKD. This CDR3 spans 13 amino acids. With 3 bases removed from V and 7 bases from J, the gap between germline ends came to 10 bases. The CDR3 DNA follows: TGTGCCACCAGTGATGAGGGGAGGAATACGCAGTATTTT. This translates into CATSDEGRNTQYF.

The CDR3 loop is CATSKTTGYSNQPQHF. The CDR3 DNA follows: TGTGCCACCAGCAAAACCACAGGTTATAGCAATCAGCCCCAGCATTTT. The V and J genes are TRBV15 and TRBJ1-5, with a possible D match to TRBD1 (5 bases). Germline V CDR1 and CDR2: LNHNV, YYDKDF (reference sequence). V was clipped by 4 bases and J by 0 bases, with 13 bases between them. CDR3 length equals 16 residues. The whole variable domain, filled in from reference TRBV15 and TRBJ1-5, reads DAMVIQNPRYQVTQFGKPVTLSCSQTLNHNVMYWYQQKSSQAPKLLFHYYDKDFNNEADTPDNFQSRRPNTSFCFLDIRSPGLGDTAMYLCATSKTTGYSNQPQHFGDGTRLSIL.

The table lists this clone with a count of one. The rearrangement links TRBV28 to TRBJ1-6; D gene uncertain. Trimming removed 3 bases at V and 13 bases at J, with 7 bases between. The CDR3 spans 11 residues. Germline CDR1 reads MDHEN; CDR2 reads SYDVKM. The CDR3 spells CASSLSAPLHF. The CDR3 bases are TGTGCCAGCAGTTTGTCAGCGCCCCTCCACTTT.

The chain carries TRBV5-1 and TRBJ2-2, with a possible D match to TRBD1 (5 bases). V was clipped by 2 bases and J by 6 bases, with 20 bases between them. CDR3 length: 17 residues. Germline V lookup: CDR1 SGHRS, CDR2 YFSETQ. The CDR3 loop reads CASSLQVDTIVPGELFF. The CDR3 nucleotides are TGCGCCAGCAGCTTACAGGTTGACACGATCGTCCCCGGGGAGCTGTTTTTT.

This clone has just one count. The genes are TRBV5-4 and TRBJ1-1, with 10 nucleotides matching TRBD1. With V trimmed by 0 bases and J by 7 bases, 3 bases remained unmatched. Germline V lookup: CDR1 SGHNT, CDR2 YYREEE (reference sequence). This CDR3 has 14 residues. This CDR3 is CASSLGTGGFEAFF. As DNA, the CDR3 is TGTGCCAGCAGCTTGGGGACAGGGGGATTTGAAGCTTTCTTT. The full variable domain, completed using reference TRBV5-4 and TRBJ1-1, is ETGVTQSPTHLIKTRGQQVTLRCSSQSGHNTVSWYQQALGQGPQFIFQYYREEENGRGNFPPRFSGLQFPNYSSELNVNALELDDSALYLCASSLGTGGFEAFFGQGTRLTVV.

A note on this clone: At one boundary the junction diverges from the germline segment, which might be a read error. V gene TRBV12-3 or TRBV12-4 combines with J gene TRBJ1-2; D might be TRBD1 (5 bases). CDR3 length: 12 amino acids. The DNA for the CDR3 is TGTGCCAGCAGCCCCGGGACGAATGGGTACACCTTC. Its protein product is CASSPGTNGYTF.

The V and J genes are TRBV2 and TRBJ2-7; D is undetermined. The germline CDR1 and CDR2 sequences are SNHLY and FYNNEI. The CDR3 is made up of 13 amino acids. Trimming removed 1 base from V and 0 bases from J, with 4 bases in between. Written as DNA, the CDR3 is TGTGCCAGCAGTGAAGGACCCTCCTACGAGCAGTACTTC. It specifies CASSEGPSYEQYF.

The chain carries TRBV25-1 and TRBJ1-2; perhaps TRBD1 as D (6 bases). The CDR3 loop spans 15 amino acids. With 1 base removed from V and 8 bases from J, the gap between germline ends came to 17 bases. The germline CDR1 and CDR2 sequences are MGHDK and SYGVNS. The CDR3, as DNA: TGTGCCAGCAGTGAATTTAGGACAGCCCTCCGGGGCTACACCTTC. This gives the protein CASSEFRTALRGYTF.

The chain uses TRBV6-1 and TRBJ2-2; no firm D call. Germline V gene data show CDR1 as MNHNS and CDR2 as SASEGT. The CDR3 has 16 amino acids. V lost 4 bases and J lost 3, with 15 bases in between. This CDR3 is CASSGPSVAYTGELFF. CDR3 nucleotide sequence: TGTGCCAGCAGTGGCCCCAGCGTGGCGTACACCGGGGAGCTGTTTTTT.